Listed here is a single TCR beta chain. What it binds is not known. Amplified regions were TCR beta CDR3 sequences from RNA transcripts. With the HTBI primer set, the TCR CDR3 went through a first round of RT-PCR. TCRdb redid the calling of the multiplex PCR reads with MiXCR, one entry per CDR3 protein. In the table there are about 640,000 distinct CDR3 sequences, 20% to 25% of which are singletons. The data stem from a study of T cells in Graves' hyperthyroidism and ophthalmopathy. Whole-study findings and limits: Before onset, ophthalmopathy was predicted by the model a median roughly 6.4 months earlier. Most thyroid clonotypes with frequency above 0.001 were detected in blood.

PBMCs came from 9 to 10 ml fresh peripheral blood. This CDR3 comprises 13 residues. Germline V CDR1 and CDR2: SQVTM, ANQGSEA. This clonotype was sampled from a man aged 30-40 years with Graves' ophthalmopathy. The chain combines TRBV29-1 with TRBJ2-1, with a tentative D call TRBD2 (6 bases). The sample consisted of blood. The CDR3 here is CGGEVSSYNEQFF. The CDR3 DNA sequence: TGCGGCGGGGAGGTTAGCTCCTACAATGAGCAGTTCTTC.